This entry describes one TCR beta chain. In contrast to the negatively isolated CD8+ and CD4+ T cells, TEMRA cells were FACS-enriched. This CDR3 comprises 14 residues. Trimming cost V 5 bases and J 0 bases, with 11 bases left between them. Germline CDR1 is GTSNPN and CDR2 is SVGIG (reference sequence). The sample belongs to a study of CD8 T cells in Susac syndrome. RNA amounts of about 0.5 to 1 ug underwent reverse transcription with random hexamers. TCRdb analysed the immunoSEQ multiplex PCR reads with MiXCR anew, one entry per CDR3 protein. The sample yields 200,000 to 250,000 distinct CDR3 sequences, 92% seen once.

The sample was CD8+ T cells from PBMCs. The genes are TRBV30 and TRBJ1-3, with a weak D call TRBD1 (5 bases). This clonotype was obtained from a human donor with multiple sclerosis. This CDR3 is CAWEDTSSGNTIYF. The DNA of the CDR3 is TGTGCCTGGGAGGACACGTCCTCTGGAAACACCATATATTTT.